One and the same sample provided the 5 T cell receptor beta chains below, sequenced in a study of T cells after yellow fever vaccination. Using its own MiXCR run on the 5' RACE reads, TCRdb lists one record per CDR3 protein. The sample has 150,000 or so distinct CDR3 sequences, over 7% seen once. The sequencing used CD8+ T cells sorted from PBMCs, collected 45 days after the yellow fever booster vaccination. Receptor source: a man aged 18 to 29 who received the YFV17D yellow fever vaccine.

This clonotype came up a few times. The chain couples TRBV30 to TRBJ1-2; maybe TRBD1 (6 bases). Germline CDR1 and CDR2: GTSNPN and SVGIG (reference sequence). This CDR3 comprises 10 residues. Trimming shortened V by 4 bases and J by 8 bases, and 8 bases separated the two germline ends. This CDR3 reads CAWMDSGYTF. In DNA form, the CDR3 reads TGTGCCTGGATGGACAGCGGCTACACCTTC. The full variable domain, in which reference TRBV30 and TRBJ1-2 provide the parts outside the CDR3, is SQTIHQWPATLVQPVGSPLSLECTVEGTSNPNLYWYRQAAGRGLQLLFYSVGIGQISSEVPQNLSASRPQDRQFILSSKKLLLSDSGFYLCAWMDSGYTFGSGTRLTVV.

The chain has TRBV21-1 and TRBJ1-1; TRBD1 is the table's D call, not checked against the DNA. TRBV21-1 is designated a pseudogene. This CDR3 is built from 13 residues. The CDR3 region has the DNA TGTGCCAGCAGCAGCAGGGGTCGGACTGAAGCTTTCTTT. It specifies CASSSRGRTEAFF.

This clonotype was counted a few times. The rearrangement links TRBV6-5 to TRBJ2-1; 9 positions match TRBD1. The CDR3 runs to 14 residues. Germline CDR1 MNHEY, CDR2 SVGAGI. With 8 bases clipped from V and 9 bases from J, the junction kept 11 bases outside the gene matches. The CDR3 sequence is CASRKGTGTGEQFF. CDR3 DNA: TGTGCCAGCCGAAAGGGGACAGGGACGGGTGAGCAGTTCTTC.

In this sample, this clonotype turned up many times. The chain recombines TRBV5-6 with TRBJ2-7, with 7 nucleotides matching TRBD1. The V segment lost 3 bases and the J segment 6 bases; nucleotides outside the gene matches: 6. Germline CDR1 and CDR2: SGHDT and YYEEEE. The CDR3 contains 13 residues. The CDR3 coding sequence is TGTGCCAGCAGCTACCCCACAGGGGTCGAGCAGTACTTC. It yields the protein CASSYPTGVEQYF.

The chain carries TRBV4-2 and TRBJ2-7; D ambiguous. Trimming took 1 base from V and 3 from J, leaving 7 bases between them. Germline assignment: CDR1 LGHNA and CDR2 YNFKEQ. The CDR3 consists of 13 residues. The CDR3 loop reads CASSQGQDYEQYF. Written as DNA, the CDR3 is TGTGCCAGCAGCCAAGGGCAGGACTACGAGCAGTACTTC.